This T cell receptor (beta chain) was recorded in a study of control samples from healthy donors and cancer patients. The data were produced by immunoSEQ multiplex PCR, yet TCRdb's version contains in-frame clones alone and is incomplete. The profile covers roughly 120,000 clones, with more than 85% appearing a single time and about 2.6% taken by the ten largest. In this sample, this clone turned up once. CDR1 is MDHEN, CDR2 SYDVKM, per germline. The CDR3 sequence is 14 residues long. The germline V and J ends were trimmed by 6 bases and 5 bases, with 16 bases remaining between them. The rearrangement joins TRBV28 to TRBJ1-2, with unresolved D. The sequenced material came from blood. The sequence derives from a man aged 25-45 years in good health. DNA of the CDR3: TGTGCCAGCAGGCCCCTTTCGGGGAGTTATGGCTACACCTTC. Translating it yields CASRPLSGSYGYTF.